This T cell receptor beta chain was sequenced in a study of PD-1 blockade in mismatch repair-deficient tumors. In the study overall: Enrolled 2013-2016, patients had progressing, pretreated mismatch repair-deficient cancers of approximately 13 types. Findings of the study overall: After pembrolizumab, tumor-resident clones rose rapidly, then generally contracted before radiologic responses.

Assay used: immunoSEQ multiplex PCR; TCRdb lists only in-frame clones, some missing. The table has about 34,000 clones, 80% seen once. Notes on this clone: Its antigen is undetermined.

Mismatch repair deficiency was confirmed in all patients, by PCR or immunohistochemistry. TCR sequencing covered a few patients who responded to pembrolizumab. CDR3 length equals 15 residues. From germline, CDR1 is SGHVS and CDR2 FQNEAQ. V lost 2 bases to trimming and J lost 2 bases; unmatched junction nucleotides: 4. Material: PBMCs, obtained roughly 6 weeks after starting pembrolizumab. This receptor was identified in an adult with mismatch repair-deficient cancer. This chain connects TRBV7-8 to TRBJ2-7; 9 positions match TRBD2. The DNA of the CDR3 is TGTGCCAGCAGCTTAACGCGGGAGGGCCCCTACGAGCAGTACTTC. Translated: CASSLTREGPYEQYF.